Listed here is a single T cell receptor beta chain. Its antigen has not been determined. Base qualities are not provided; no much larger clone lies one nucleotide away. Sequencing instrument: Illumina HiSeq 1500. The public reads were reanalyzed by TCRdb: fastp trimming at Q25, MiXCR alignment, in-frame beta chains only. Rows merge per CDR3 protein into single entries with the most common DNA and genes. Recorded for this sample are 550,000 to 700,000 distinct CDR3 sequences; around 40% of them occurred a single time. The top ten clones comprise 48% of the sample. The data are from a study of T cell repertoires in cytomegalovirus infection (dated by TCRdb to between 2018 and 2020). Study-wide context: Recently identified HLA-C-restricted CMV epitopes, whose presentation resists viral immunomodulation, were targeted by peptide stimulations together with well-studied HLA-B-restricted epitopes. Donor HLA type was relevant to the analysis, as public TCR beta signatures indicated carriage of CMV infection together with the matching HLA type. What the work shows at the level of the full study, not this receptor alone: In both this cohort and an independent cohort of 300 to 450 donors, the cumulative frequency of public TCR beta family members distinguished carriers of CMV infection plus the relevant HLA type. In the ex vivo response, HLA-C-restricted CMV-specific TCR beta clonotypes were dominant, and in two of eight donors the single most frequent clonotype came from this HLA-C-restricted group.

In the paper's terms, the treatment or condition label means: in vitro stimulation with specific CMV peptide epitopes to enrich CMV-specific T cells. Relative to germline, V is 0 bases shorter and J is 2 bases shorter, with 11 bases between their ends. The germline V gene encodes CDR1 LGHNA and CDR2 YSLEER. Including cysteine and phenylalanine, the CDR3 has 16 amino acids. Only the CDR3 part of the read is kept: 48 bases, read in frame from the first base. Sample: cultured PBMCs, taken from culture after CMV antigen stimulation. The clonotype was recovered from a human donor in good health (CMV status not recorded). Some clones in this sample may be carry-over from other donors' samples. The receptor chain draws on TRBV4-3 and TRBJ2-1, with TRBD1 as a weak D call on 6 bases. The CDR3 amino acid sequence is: CASSQDLGATYNEQFF. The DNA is TGCGCCAGCAGCCAAGATTTGGGGGCCACCTACAATGAGCAGTTCTTC.